This TCR beta chain derives from a study of T cell repertoires in cytomegalovirus infection. This clonotype was seen repeatedly, ten times or more. Using its own MiXCR run on the reads, TCRdb lists one record per CDR3 protein. The profile shows 250,000 to 300,000 distinct CDR3 sequences, over 15% of them singletons. The CDR3 runs to 15 residues. Unmatched junction bases numbered 8, after V lost 6 bases and J lost 4 bases. The rearrangement links TRBV12-3 or TRBV12-4 to TRBJ1-4, with 7 nucleotides matching TRBD1. The clonotype originates from a human donor in good health (CMV status not recorded). Some clones in this sample may be carry-over from other donors' samples. The specimen sequenced was CD8+ T cells from PBMCs. The CDR3: CASRPAGTVNEKLFF. The CDR3 nucleotides read TGTGCCAGCAGGCCAGCCGGGACAGTTAATGAAAAACTGTTTTTT.